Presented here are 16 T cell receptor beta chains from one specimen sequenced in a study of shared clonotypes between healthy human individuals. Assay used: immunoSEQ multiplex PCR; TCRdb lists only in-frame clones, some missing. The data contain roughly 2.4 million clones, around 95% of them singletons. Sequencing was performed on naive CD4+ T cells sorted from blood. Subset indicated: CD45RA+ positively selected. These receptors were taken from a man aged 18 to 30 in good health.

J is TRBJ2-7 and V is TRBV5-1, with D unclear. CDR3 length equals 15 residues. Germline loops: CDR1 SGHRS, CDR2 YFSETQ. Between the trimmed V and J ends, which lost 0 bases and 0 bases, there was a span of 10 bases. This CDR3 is CASSLGHLNSYEQYF. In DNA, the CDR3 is TGCGCCAGCAGCTTGGGACACTTAAACTCCTACGAGCAGTACTTC.

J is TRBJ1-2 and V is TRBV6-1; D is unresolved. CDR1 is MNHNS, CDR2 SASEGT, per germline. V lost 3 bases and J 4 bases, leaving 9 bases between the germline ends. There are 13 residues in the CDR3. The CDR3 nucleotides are TGTGCCAGCAGTGATCTCTGGATCTATGGCTACACCTTC. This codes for CASSDLWIYGYTF.

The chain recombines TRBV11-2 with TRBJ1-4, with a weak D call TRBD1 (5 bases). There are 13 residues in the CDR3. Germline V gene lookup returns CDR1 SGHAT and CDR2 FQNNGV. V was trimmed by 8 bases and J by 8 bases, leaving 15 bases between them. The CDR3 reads CASSGPNGEKLFF. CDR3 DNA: TGTGCCAGCTCGGGACCTAATGGGGAAAAACTGTTTTTT.

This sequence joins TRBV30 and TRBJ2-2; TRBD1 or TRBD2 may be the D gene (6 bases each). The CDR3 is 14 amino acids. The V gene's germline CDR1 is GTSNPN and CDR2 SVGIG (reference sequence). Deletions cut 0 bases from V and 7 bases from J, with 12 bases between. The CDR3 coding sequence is TGTGCCTGGAGTGTAGGAGGGGGAATCGGGGAGCTGTTTTTT. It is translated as CAWSVGGGIGELFF. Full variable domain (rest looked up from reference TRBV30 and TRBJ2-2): SQTIHQWPATLVQPVGSPLSLECTVEGTSNPNLYWYRQAAGRGLQLLFYSVGIGQISSEVPQNLSASRPQDRQFILSSKKLLLSDSGFYLCAWSVGGGIGELFFGEGSRLTVL.

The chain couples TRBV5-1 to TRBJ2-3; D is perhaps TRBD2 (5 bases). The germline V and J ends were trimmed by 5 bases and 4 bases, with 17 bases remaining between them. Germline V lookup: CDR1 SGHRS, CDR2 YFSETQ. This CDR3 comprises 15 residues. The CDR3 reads CASSRGLTGPDTQYF. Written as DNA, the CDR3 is TGCGCCAGCAGTAGAGGGCTAACTGGGCCAGATACGCAGTATTTT.

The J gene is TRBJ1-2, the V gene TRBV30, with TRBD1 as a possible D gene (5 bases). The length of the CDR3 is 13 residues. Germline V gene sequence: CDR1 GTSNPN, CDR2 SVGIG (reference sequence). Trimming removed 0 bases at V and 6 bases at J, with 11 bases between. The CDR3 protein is CAWSVSRDHGYTF. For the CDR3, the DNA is TGTGCCTGGAGTGTAAGCAGGGACCATGGCTACACCTTC.

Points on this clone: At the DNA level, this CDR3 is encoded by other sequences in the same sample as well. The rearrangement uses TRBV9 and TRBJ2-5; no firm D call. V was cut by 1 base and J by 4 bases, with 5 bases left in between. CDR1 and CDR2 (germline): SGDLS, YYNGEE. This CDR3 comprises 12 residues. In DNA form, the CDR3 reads TGTGCCAGCAGCGTAAGTGGAGAGACCCAGTACTTC. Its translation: CASSVSGETQYF.

The DNA for the CDR3 is TGTGCCAGCAGTTTAGGATCGGGGGTAAGAAATTCACCCCTCCACTTT. Its translation is CASSLGSGVRNSPLHF. V and J are TRBV27 and TRBJ1-6; tentative D call: TRBD1 (5 bases). This CDR3 is 16 amino acids long. CDR1 MNHEY and CDR2 SMNVEV come from the germline V gene (reference sequence). The V gene lost 2 bases and the J gene lost 7 bases, with 15 bases spanning the gap.

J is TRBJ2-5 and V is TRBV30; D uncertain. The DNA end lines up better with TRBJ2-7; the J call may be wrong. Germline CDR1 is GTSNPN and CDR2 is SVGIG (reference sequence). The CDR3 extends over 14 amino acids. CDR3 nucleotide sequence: TGTGCCTGGAGTGTACACGGTCCGCCCTACGAGCAGTACTTC. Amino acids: CAWSVHGPPYEQYF.

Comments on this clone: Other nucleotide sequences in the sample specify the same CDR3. In DNA, the CDR3 is TGTGCCAGCAGTCCCGGGACAGGGAACTATGGCTACACCTTC. This gives the protein CASSPGTGNYGYTF. This sequence joins TRBV6-5 and TRBJ1-2; 9 bases align to TRBD1. This CDR3 has 14 amino acids. The V and J ends lost 5 bases and 2 bases, in that order; junction bases with no gene match: 3. The germline V gene encodes CDR1 MNHEY and CDR2 SVGAGI.

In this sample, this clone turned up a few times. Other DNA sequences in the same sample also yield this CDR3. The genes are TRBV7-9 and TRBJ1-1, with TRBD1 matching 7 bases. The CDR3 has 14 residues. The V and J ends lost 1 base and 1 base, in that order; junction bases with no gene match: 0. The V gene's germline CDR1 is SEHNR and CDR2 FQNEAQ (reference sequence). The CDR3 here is CASSLGTGNTEAFF. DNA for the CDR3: TGTGCCAGCAGCTTAGGGACAGGGAACACTGAAGCTTTCTTT.

The CDR3, as DNA: TGTGCCAGCAGCTTAGCGACAGGGTTGAGCTCCTATAATTCACCCCTCCACTTT. This translates into CASSLATGLSSYNSPLHF. V is TRBV7-2 and J is TRBJ1-6, with TRBD1 matching over 7 bases. Germline V lookup: CDR1 SGHTA, CDR2 FQGNSA. CDR3 size: 18 residues. Trimming took 0 bases from V and 0 from J; bases not matched to a gene: 5.

CDR3 nucleotide sequence: TGTGCCAGCAGTTACGGGGCCGACTTCGTTGGCTACACCTTC. Translated, it gives CASSYGADFVGYTF. The chain carries TRBV6-5 and TRBJ1-2, with D possibly being TRBD1 (5 bases). V lost 2 bases, J lost 7 bases, and 14 bases lay in between. This CDR3 spans 14 amino acids. The V gene's germline CDR1 is MNHEY and CDR2 SVGAGI.

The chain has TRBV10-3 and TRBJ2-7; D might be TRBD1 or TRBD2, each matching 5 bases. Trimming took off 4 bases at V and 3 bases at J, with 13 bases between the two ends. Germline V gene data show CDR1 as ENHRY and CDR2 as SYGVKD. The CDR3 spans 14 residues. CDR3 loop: CAISVGRGDYEQYF. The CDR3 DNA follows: TGTGCCATCAGTGTGGGGAGAGGGGACTACGAGCAGTACTTC.

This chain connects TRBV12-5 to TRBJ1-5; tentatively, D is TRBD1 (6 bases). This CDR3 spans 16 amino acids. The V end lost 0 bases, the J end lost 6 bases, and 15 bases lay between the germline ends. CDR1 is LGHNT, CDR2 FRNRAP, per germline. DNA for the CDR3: TGTGCTAGTGGTTTGGTAAGGCCCCAGGGGATTCAGCCCCAGCATTTT. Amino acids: CASGLVRPQGIQPQHF.

CDR3 DNA: TGTGCCAGCAGCTTGGGACTGGACGTCTTGAACACTGAAGCTTTCTTT. Protein: CASSLGLDVLNTEAFF. V usage is TRBV5-4 and J usage is TRBJ1-1; D uncertain. The CDR3 length is 16 residues. CDR1 and CDR2 (germline): SGHNT, YYREEE (reference sequence). Trimming shortened V by 0 bases and J by 0 bases, and 12 bases separated the two germline ends.